The rows below give T cell receptor beta chains drawn from one sample of a study of cytomegalovirus exposure and HLA in healthy donors. Sequenced by immunoSEQ multiplex PCR; TCRdb stores in-frame clones only, minus some. The data contain approximately 150,000 clones, about 88% of them singletons. The sequenced sample consisted of PBMCs. The receptors were sampled from a woman aged 18-30 years in good health and CMV-seropositive. Both conserved end residues are part of each CDR3.

v_gene	j_gene	CDR3aa
TRBV11-2	TRBJ1-1	CASEDRRNTEAFF
TRBV30	TRBJ1-1	CAWSGAGGTEAFF
TRBV18	TRBJ2-7	CASSPRSGHVLEQYF
TRBV9	TRBJ2-5	CASSVAGTGRETQYF
TRBV29-1	TRBJ2-1	CSGAKIHNEQFF
TRBV29-1	TRBJ2-5	CSVDTPVAGGGETQYF
TRBV2	TRBJ1-1	CASSEGAGELNTEAFF
TRBV30	TRBJ2-1	CAWNGGRAQNNEQFF
TRBV6-5	TRBJ1-3	CATMRTVGNTIYF
TRBV7-9	TRBJ1-2	CASSPTGGHYGYTF